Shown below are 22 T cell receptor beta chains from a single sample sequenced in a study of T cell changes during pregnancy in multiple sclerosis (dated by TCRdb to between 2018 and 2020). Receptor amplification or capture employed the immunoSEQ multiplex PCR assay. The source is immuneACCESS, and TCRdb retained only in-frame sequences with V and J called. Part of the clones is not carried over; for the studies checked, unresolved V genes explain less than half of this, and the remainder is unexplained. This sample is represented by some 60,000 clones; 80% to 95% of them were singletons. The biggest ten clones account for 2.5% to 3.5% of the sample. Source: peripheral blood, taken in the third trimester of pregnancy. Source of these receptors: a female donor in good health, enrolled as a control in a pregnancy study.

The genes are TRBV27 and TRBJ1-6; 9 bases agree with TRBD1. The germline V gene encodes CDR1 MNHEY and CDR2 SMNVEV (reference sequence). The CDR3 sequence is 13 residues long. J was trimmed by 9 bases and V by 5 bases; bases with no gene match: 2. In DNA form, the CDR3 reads TGTGCCAGCAGTCTGGACAGGGGTTCACCCCTCCACTTT. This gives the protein CASSLDRGSPLHF.

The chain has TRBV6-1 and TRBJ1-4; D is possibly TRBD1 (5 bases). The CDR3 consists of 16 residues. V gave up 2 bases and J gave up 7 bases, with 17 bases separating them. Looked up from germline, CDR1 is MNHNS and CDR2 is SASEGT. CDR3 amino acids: CASSERTGFGSEKLFF. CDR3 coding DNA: TGTGCCAGCAGTGAACGAACAGGTTTCGGATCTGAAAAACTGTTTTTT.

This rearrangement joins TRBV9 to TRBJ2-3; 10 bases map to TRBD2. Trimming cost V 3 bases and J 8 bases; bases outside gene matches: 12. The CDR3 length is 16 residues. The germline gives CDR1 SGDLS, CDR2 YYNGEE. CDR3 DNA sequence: TGTGCCAGCAGCGGCCTAGCGGGGGACCCCTCGGGTACGCAGTATTTT. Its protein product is CASSGLAGDPSGTQYF.

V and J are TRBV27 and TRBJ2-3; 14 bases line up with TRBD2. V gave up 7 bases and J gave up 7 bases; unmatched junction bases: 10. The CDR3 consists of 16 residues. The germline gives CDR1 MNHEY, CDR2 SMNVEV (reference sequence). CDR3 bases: TGTGCCAGCACCTTCGGACTAGCGGGAGGTGGGAATACGCAGTATTTT. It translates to CASTFGLAGGGNTQYF.

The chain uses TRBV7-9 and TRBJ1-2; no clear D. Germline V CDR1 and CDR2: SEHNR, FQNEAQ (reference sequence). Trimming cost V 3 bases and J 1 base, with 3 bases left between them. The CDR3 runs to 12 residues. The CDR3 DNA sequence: TGTGCCAGCAGCTTCGGTAACTATGGCTACACCTTC. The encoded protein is CASSFGNYGYTF.

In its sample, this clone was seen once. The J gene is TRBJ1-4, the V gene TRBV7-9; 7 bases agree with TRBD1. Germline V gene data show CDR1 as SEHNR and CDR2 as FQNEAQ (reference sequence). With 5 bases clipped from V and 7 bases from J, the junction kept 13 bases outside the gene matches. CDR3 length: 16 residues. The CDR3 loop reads CASSPGGGAYGEKLFF. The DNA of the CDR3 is TGTGCCAGCAGCCCGGGAGGGGGCGCATACGGTGAAAAACTGTTTTTT.

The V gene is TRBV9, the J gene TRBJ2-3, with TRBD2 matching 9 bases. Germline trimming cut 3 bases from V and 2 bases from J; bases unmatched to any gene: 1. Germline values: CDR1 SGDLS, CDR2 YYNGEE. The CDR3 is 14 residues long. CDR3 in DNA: TGTGCCAGCAGCGAGCGGGGGGTCACAGATACGCAGTATTTT. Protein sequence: CASSERGVTDTQYF.

DNA for the CDR3: TGTGCCAGCAGCCCCTCCCTGGCGGGGGGGCTAGCGACCGGGGAGCTGTTTTTT. Amino acid sequence: CASSPSLAGGLATGELFF. The chain joins TRBV7-2 to TRBJ2-2; the match to TRBD2 covers 9 bases. Germline V gives CDR1 SGHTA, CDR2 FQGNSA. This CDR3 comprises 18 residues. V lost 5 bases and J lost 5; bases outside the gene matches: 15. Combining the CDR3 with reference TRBV7-2 and TRBJ2-2 gives the whole variable domain GAGVSQSPSNKVTEKGKDVELRCDPISGHTALYWYRQSLGQGLEFLIYFQGNSAPDKSGLPSDRFSAERTGGSVSTLTIQRTQQEDSAVYLCASSPSLAGGLATGELFFGEGSRLTVL.

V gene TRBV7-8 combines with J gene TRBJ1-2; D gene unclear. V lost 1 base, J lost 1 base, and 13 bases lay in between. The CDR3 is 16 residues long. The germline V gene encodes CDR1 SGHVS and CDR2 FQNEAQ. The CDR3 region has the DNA TGTGCCAGCAGCTTAGGCGGAGGCCTGCTTAACTATGGCTACACCTTC. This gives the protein CASSLGGGLLNYGYTF.

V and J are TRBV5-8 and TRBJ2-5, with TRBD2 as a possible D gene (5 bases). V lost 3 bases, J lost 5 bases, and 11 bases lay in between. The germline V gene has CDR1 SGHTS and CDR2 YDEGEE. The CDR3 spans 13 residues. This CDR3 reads CASSSLVGETQYF. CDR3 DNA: TGTGCCAGCAGCTCACTAGTGGGGGAGACCCAGTACTTC.

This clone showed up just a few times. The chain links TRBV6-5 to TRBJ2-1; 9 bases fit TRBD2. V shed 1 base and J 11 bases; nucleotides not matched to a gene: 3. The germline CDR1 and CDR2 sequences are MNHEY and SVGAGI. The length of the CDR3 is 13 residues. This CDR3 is CASSYWRGGKQFF. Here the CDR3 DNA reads TGTGCCAGCAGTTACTGGCGGGGGGGGAAGCAGTTCTTC.

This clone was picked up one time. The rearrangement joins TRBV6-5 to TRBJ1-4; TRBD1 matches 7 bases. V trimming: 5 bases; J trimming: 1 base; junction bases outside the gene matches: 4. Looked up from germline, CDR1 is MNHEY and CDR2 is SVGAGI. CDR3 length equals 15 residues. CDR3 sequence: CASSPGGQTNEKLFF. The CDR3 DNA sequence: TGTGCCAGCAGTCCAGGGGGGCAAACTAATGAAAAACTGTTTTTT.

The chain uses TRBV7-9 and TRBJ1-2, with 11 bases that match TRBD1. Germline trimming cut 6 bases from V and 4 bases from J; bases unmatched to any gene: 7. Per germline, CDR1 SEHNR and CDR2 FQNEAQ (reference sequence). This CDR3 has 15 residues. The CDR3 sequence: CASSRTGGWGYGYTF. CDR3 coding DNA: TGTGCCAGCAGTAGGACAGGGGGCTGGGGCTATGGCTACACCTTC.

The CDR3, as DNA: TGTGCCAGCAGCTTAGCCGCCGTCACGACAGGGAACTACGAGCAGTACTTC. Encoded protein: CASSLAAVTTGNYEQYF. The genes are TRBV11-2 and TRBJ2-7, with 7 bases identical to TRBD1. This CDR3 comprises 17 residues. Germline assignment: CDR1 SGHAT and CDR2 FQNNGV. V shed 1 base and J 3 bases; nucleotides not matched to a gene: 12.

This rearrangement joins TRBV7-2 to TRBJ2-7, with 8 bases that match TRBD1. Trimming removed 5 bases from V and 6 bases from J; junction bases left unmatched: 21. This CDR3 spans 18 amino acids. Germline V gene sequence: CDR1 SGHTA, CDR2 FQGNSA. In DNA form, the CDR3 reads TGTGCCAGCAGCGAAGCCCAGGGGGCAGGGCTAGTAGTTCTCGAGCAGTACTTC. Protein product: CASSEAQGAGLVVLEQYF.

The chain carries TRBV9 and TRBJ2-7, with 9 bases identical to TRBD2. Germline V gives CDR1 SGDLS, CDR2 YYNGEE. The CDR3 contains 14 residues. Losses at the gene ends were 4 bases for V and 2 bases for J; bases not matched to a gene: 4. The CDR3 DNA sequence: TGTGCCAGCAGCCCACGACTAGCGGCCTACGAGCAGTACTTC. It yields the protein CASSPRLAAYEQYF.

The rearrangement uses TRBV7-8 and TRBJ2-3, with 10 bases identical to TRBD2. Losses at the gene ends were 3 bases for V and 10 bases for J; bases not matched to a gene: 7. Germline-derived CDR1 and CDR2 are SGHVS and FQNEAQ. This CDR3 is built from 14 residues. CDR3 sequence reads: CASSFSGGPGSQYF. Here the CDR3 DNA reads TGTGCCAGCAGCTTTAGCGGGGGGCCCGGTTCGCAGTATTTT.

Here the CDR3 reads CASSTAWGGTEAFF. The CDR3 bases are TGTGCCAGTAGCACAGCCTGGGGGGGGACTGAAGCTTTCTTT. The chain carries TRBV19 and TRBJ1-1, with D possibly TRBD1 on 5 matching bases. The CDR3 is made up of 14 amino acids. Trimming pared 6 bases from V and 5 bases from J, leaving 16 bases between. Germline V gene data show CDR1 as LNHDA and CDR2 as SQIVND (reference sequence). Combining the CDR3 with reference TRBV19 and TRBJ1-1 gives the whole variable domain DGGITQSPKYLFRKEGQNVTLSCEQNLNHDAMYWYRQDPGQGLRLIYYSQIVNDFQKGDIAEGYSVSREKKESFPLTVTSAQKNPTAFYLCASSTAWGGTEAFFGQGTRLTVV.

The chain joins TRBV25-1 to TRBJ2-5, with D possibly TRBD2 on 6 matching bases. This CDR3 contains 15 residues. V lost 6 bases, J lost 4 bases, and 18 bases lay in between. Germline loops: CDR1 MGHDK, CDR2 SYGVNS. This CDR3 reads CASRKEGGFGETQYF. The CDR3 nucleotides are TGTGCCAGCAGAAAGGAGGGTGGATTTGGAGAGACCCAGTACTTC.

In DNA, the CDR3 is TGTGCCAGCAGCCGCCACAGGGGAAGTGGCTACACCTTC. Translation gives CASSRHRGSGYTF. The chain is built from TRBV6-5 and TRBJ1-2, with 7 bases lining up with TRBD1. The V gene end was trimmed by 6 bases and the J gene end by 7 bases; junction bases not matched to a gene: 8. Germline values: CDR1 MNHEY, CDR2 SVGAGI. The CDR3 contains 13 residues.

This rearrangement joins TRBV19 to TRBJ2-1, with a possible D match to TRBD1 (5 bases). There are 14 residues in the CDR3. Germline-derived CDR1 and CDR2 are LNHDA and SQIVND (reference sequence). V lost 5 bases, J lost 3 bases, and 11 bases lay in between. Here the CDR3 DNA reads TGTGCCAGTAGTCTCGACAGTAACTACAATGAGCAGTTCTTC. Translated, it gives CASSLDSNYNEQFF.

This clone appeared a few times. CDR3 region: CASSLTAQDTEAFF. DNA of the CDR3: TGTGCCAGCAGCTTAACGGCCCAGGACACTGAAGCTTTCTTT. The chain employs TRBV7-3 and TRBJ1-1, with D hard to call. V lost 0 bases to trimming and J lost 3 bases, with 8 bases between them. The CDR3 loop spans 14 amino acids. CDR1 SGHTA and CDR2 FQGTGA come from the germline V gene.